This T cell receptor beta chain was captured by sequencing in a study of T cell changes during pregnancy in multiple sclerosis. Using immunoSEQ multiplex PCR, the repertoire was profiled, and TCRdb retains in-frame clones only, with some absent. The data contain more than 85,000 clones, almost 95% of them singletons. Germline CDR1 is MNHEY and CDR2 is SVGAGI. Trimming stripped 5 bases from V and 0 bases from J, with 10 bases between. The CDR3 has 14 residues. The rearrangement uses TRBV6-5 and TRBJ1-2; D is unclear. The sequence was collected from a female donor with multiple sclerosis, enrolled in a pregnancy study. Material: peripheral blood, obtained before pregnancy. CDR3 coding DNA: TGTGCCAGCAGTACGGGGAGTACTAACTATGGCTACACCTTC. It translates to CASSTGSTNYGYTF.